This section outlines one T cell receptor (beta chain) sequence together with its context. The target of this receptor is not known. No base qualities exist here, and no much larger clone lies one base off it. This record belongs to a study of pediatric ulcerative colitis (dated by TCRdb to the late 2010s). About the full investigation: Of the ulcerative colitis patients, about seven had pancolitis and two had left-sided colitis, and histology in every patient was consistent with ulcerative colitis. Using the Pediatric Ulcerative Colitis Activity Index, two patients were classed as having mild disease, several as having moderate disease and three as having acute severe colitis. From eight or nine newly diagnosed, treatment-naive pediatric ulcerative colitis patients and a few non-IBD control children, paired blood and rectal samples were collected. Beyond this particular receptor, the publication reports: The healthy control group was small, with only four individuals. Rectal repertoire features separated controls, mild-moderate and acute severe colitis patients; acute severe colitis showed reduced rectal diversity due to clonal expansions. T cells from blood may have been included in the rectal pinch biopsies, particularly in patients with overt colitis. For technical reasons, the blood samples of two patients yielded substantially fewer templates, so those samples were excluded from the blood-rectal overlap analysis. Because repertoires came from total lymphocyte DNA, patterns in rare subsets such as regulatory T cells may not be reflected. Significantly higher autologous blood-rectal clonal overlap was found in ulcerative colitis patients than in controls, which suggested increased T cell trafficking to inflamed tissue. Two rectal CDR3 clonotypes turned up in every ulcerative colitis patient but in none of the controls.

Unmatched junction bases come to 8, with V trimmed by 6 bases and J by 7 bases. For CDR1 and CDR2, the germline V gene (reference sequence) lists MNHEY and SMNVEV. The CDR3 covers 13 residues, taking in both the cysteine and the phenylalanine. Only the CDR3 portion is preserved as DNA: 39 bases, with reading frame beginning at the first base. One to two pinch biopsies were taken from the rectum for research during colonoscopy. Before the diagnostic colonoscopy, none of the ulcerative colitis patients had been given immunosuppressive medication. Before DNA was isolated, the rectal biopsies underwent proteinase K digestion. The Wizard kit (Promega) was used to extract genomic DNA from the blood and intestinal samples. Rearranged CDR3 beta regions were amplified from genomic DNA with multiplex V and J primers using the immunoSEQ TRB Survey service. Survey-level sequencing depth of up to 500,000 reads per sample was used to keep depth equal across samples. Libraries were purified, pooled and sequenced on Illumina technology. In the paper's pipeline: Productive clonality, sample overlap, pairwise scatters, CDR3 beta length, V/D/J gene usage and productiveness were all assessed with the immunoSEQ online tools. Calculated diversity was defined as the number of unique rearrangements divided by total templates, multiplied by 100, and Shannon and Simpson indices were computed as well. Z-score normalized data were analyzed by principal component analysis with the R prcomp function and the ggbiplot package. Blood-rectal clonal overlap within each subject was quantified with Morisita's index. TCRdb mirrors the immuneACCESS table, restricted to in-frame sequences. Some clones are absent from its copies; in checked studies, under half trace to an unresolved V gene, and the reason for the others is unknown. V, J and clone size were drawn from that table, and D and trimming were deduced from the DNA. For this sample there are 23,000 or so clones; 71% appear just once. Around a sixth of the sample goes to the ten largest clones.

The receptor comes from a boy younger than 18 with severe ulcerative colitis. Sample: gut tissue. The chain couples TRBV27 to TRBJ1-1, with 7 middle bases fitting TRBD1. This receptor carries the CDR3 CASRSGGIGEAFF. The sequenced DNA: TGTGCCAGCAGGTCAGGGGGAATTGGTGAAGCTTTCTTT.